These T cell receptor beta chains were read from a single sample in a study of cytomegalovirus exposure and HLA in healthy donors. This table comes from immunoSEQ multiplex PCR, and its TCRdb copy is limited to in-frame clones, with some not included. The sample yields around 200,000 clones, about three quarters seen once. Sequencing was carried out using PBMCs. The receptors stem from a man aged 40-50 years in good health and CMV-seronegative. Each CDR3 is given with its conserved first and last residue. The D gene is left open where the match is weak. Size tells how often a clone was seen (once, few, many) or the class of an expanded clone, and some rows leave it out.

j_gene: TRBJ1-2; d_gene: -; abundance: -; v_gene: TRBV5-1; CDR3nt: TGCGCCAGCAGCTTGGGGGGCCCTGGCGATGGCTACACCTTC; CDR3aa: CASSLGGPGDGYTF
j_gene: TRBJ1-1; d_gene: -; abundance: -; v_gene: TRBV5-6; CDR3nt: TGTGCCAGCAGCAGCGGACGCATGAACACTGAAGCTTTCTTT; CDR3aa: CASSSGRMNTEAFF
j_gene: TRBJ2-1; d_gene: -; abundance: few; v_gene: TRBV4-3; CDR3nt: TGCGCCAGCAGCCAAGAGTGGCCCATCAATGAGCAGTTCTTC; CDR3aa: CASSQEWPINEQFF
j_gene: TRBJ2-7; d_gene: -; abundance: -; v_gene: TRBV1; CDR3nt: TGCACCAGCAGCCGTAGCCCGGGACTAGCGGGAGACCGCTCCTACGAGCAGTACTTC; CDR3aa: CTSSRSPGLAGDRSYEQYF
j_gene: TRBJ2-2; d_gene: -; abundance: -; v_gene: TRBV4-1; CDR3nt: TGCGCCAGCAGCCGGATGGGCTACACCGGGGAGCTGTTTTTT; CDR3aa: CASSRMGYTGELFF
j_gene: TRBJ2-1; d_gene: -; abundance: -; v_gene: TRBV15; CDR3nt: TGTGCCACCAGCAGATTGGCGGGGTATGAGCAGTTCTTC; CDR3aa: CATSRLAGYEQFF
j_gene: TRBJ2-7; d_gene: -; abundance: -; v_gene: TRBV5-6; CDR3nt: TGTGCCAGCAGCTTCGGAGGGTGGGAGCAGTACTTC; CDR3aa: CASSFGGWEQYF
j_gene: TRBJ1-2; d_gene: TRBD1; abundance: -; v_gene: TRBV5-5; CDR3nt: TGTGCCAGCAGCTTTGCCAGGGGGCGAGACGGCTACACCTTC; CDR3aa: CASSFARGRDGYTF
j_gene: TRBJ2-1; d_gene: -; abundance: -; v_gene: TRBV13; CDR3nt: TGTGCCAGCAGCCCTTACAATGAGCAGTTCTTC; CDR3aa: CASSPYNEQFF
j_gene: TRBJ2-5; d_gene: -; abundance: -; v_gene: TRBV14; CDR3nt: TGTGCCAGCAGCCAAGGGGCGGGACCCGGCGGGACCCAGTACTTC; CDR3aa: CASSQGAGPGGTQYF
j_gene: TRBJ1-4; d_gene: -; abundance: few; v_gene: TRBV9; CDR3nt: TGTGCCAGCAGCGTAGGACTCAAGAGAGGGGAAAAACTGTTTTTT; CDR3aa: CASSVGLKRGEKLFF
j_gene: TRBJ2-7; d_gene: TRBD1; abundance: -; v_gene: TRBV4-1; CDR3nt: TGCGCCAGCAGCCTGGACAGGGGTTACGAGCAGTACTTC; CDR3aa: CASSLDRGYEQYF
j_gene: TRBJ1-1; d_gene: -; abundance: -; v_gene: TRBV19; CDR3nt: TGTGCCAGTAGTTCTCCACCGGGACACACGAACACTGAAGCTTTCTTT; CDR3aa: CASSSPPGHTNTEAFF
j_gene: TRBJ2-7; d_gene: TRBD2; abundance: -; v_gene: TRBV27; CDR3nt: TGTGCCAGCAGTCTTGCGGGGGCGACTAGCGGGAGGGTCTACGAGCAGTACTTC; CDR3aa: CASSLAGATSGRVYEQYF
j_gene: TRBJ2-4; d_gene: TRBD1; abundance: -; v_gene: TRBV2; CDR3nt: TGTGCCAGCAGTGCAACCGGGACAGTAAACATTCAGTACTTC; CDR3aa: CASSATGTVNIQYF
j_gene: TRBJ1-2; d_gene: TRBD1; abundance: -; v_gene: TRBV9; CDR3nt: TGTGCCAGCAGCGTAGGGGACAGCCTCTATGGCTACACCTTC; CDR3aa: CASSVGDSLYGYTF
j_gene: TRBJ2-7; d_gene: TRBD2; abundance: -; v_gene: TRBV7-6; CDR3nt: TGTGCCAGCAGCTTGTATAGCGGGGCTTACTCCTACGAGCAGTACTTC; CDR3aa: CASSLYSGAYSYEQYF
j_gene: TRBJ2-2; d_gene: -; abundance: -; v_gene: TRBV5-1; CDR3nt: TGCGCCAGCAGCTTATGGTTTTCCAGGGAGGCCGGGGAGCTGTTTTTT; CDR3aa: CASSLWFSREAGELFF
j_gene: TRBJ2-3; d_gene: -; abundance: -; v_gene: TRBV5-6; CDR3nt: TGTGCCAGCAGCTTAGGGGGTACAGATACGCAGTATTTT; CDR3aa: CASSLGGTDTQYF
j_gene: TRBJ2-5; d_gene: -; abundance: -; v_gene: TRBV23-1; CDR3nt: TGCGCCAGCAGTCAATGGGACTCCCAGGGAACTTGGGTGACCCAGTACTTC; CDR3aa: CASSQWDSQGTWVTQYF
j_gene: TRBJ2-5; d_gene: TRBD1; abundance: -; v_gene: TRBV5-1; CDR3nt: TGCGCCAGCAGCTTGCGTCTACAGGGGGCCCAAGAGACCCAGTACTTC; CDR3aa: CASSLRLQGAQETQYF
j_gene: TRBJ2-7; d_gene: -; abundance: -; v_gene: TRBV5-4; CDR3nt: TGTGCCAGCAGCTTGGACAGGAGCTCCTACGAGCAGTACTTC; CDR3aa: CASSLDRSSYEQYF
j_gene: TRBJ2-1; d_gene: -; abundance: -; v_gene: TRBV27; CDR3nt: TGTGCCAGCAGTGTATTCCCCCGGTCCTACAATGAGCAGTTCTTC; CDR3aa: CASSVFPRSYNEQFF
j_gene: TRBJ1-4; d_gene: -; abundance: -; v_gene: TRBV6-1; CDR3nt: TGTGCCAGCAGTGAAGGCGGCAGAAATAATGAAAAACTGTTTTTT; CDR3aa: CASSEGGRNNEKLFF
j_gene: TRBJ2-3; d_gene: -; abundance: -; v_gene: TRBV18; CDR3nt: TGTGCCAGCTCACCCCGAGAGCGGCGGGGAAACACAGATACGCAGTATTTT; CDR3aa: CASSPRERRGNTDTQYF
j_gene: TRBJ1-5; d_gene: TRBD1; abundance: -; v_gene: TRBV5-6; CDR3nt: TGTGCCAGCAGCCGGGACAGGGCTCAGCCCCAGCATTTT; CDR3aa: CASSRDRAQPQHF
j_gene: TRBJ2-3; d_gene: TRBD2; abundance: -; v_gene: TRBV11-2; CDR3nt: TGTGCCAGCAGCTCGCTAGCGGGAGGGAGCACAGATACGCAGTATTTT; CDR3aa: CASSSLAGGSTDTQYF
j_gene: TRBJ1-5; d_gene: -; abundance: -; v_gene: TRBV7-8; CDR3nt: TGTGCCAGCACCCAGGGTGATGGAAGCAATCAGCCCCAGCATTTT; CDR3aa: CASTQGDGSNQPQHF
j_gene: TRBJ2-3; d_gene: TRBD1; abundance: -; v_gene: TRBV25-1; CDR3nt: TGTGCCAGCAGTGAATGGACAGGGCGGGGCACAGATACGCAGTATTTT; CDR3aa: CASSEWTGRGTDTQYF
j_gene: TRBJ2-1; d_gene: -; abundance: -; v_gene: TRBV20-1; CDR3nt: TGCAGTGCCAAGGGGTATGAGCAGTTCTTC; CDR3aa: CSAKGYEQFF
j_gene: TRBJ2-1; d_gene: -; abundance: once; v_gene: TRBV28; CDR3nt: TGTGCCAGCAGTTTCCACCTAGGACTGTCCTACAATGAGCAGTTCTTC; CDR3aa: CASSFHLGLSYNEQFF
j_gene: TRBJ1-1; d_gene: -; abundance: -; v_gene: TRBV5-1; CDR3nt: TGCGCCAGCAGCTTGCCGGGTGGAAACACTGAAGCTTTCTTT; CDR3aa: CASSLPGGNTEAFF
j_gene: TRBJ2-1; d_gene: -; abundance: -; v_gene: TRBV15; CDR3nt: TGTGCCACCAGCAGAGATCGAGCCTACAATGAGCAGTTCTTC; CDR3aa: CATSRDRAYNEQFF
j_gene: TRBJ1-1; d_gene: -; abundance: -; v_gene: TRBV7-9; CDR3nt: TGTGCCAGCAGCTTGAGTATCTCAGGGGACATCGTTTCTTTT; CDR3aa: CASSLSISGDIVSF
j_gene: TRBJ1-1; d_gene: TRBD1; abundance: -; v_gene: TRBV6-5; CDR3nt: TGTGCCAGCAGAAAGGGACAGCCAAACACTGAAGCTTTCTTT; CDR3aa: CASRKGQPNTEAFF
j_gene: TRBJ1-1; d_gene: TRBD1; abundance: -; v_gene: TRBV5-5; CDR3nt: TGTGCCAGCAGCTGGGACAGGGGGCACCCTGAAGCTTTCTTT; CDR3aa: CASSWDRGHPEAFF
j_gene: TRBJ2-2; d_gene: -; abundance: -; v_gene: TRBV7-3; CDR3nt: TGTGCCAGCAGCTTAAGTCTAGACGGGGAGCTGTTTTTT; CDR3aa: CASSLSLDGELFF
j_gene: TRBJ1-5; d_gene: -; abundance: -; v_gene: TRBV7-6; CDR3nt: TGTGCCAGCAGCTTGGGCCCCGCGAGCAATCAGCCCCAGCATTTT; CDR3aa: CASSLGPASNQPQHF
j_gene: TRBJ2-1; d_gene: -; abundance: -; v_gene: TRBV11-3; CDR3nt: TGTGCCAGCAGCTTAGATCTAGGATCCGAGCAGTTCTTC; CDR3aa: CASSLDLGSEQFF
j_gene: TRBJ2-3; d_gene: -; abundance: -; v_gene: TRBV5-1; CDR3nt: TGTGCCAGCAGCTTGGGCTGGGCTACAGATACGCAGTATTTT; CDR3aa: CASSLGWATDTQYF
j_gene: TRBJ2-7; d_gene: -; abundance: -; v_gene: TRBV5-1; CDR3nt: TGCGCCAGCAGCTTGGCTGGGCTCAACTACGAGCAGTACTTC; CDR3aa: CASSLAGLNYEQYF
j_gene: TRBJ2-7; d_gene: TRBD1; abundance: -; v_gene: TRBV2; CDR3nt: TGTGCCAGCACCATCGACAGGGGTCCCTACGAGCAGTACTTC; CDR3aa: CASTIDRGPYEQYF
j_gene: TRBJ2-7; d_gene: -; abundance: few; v_gene: TRBV21-1; CDR3nt: TGTGCCAGCAGCAAGGGACTAGCGGGATCTGCCTACGAGCAGTACTTC; CDR3aa: CASSKGLAGSAYEQYF